This T cell receptor (beta chain) came from a study of shared clonotypes between healthy human individuals (TCRdb year 2020). For the wider study: A few men and a couple of women, aged 18 to 49 years, made up the cohort. For each donor, CD4 naive and CD4 memory were each given three plates, CD8 naive was given two plates, and CD8 memory was given one plate. To estimate repertoire size and how much clonotype sharing occurs between individuals, the study deeply sequenced the blood TCR repertoires of several healthy adults. Libraries were prepared and TCR repertoires were sequenced by different laboratories using diverse techniques, in order to increase sequencing depth and limit assay-specific biases. Between about 0.94 and 8.9 billion PBMCs per donor were obtained by leukapheresis.

As to this clone: Its antigen specificity is not known. The input lacks base qualities; no much larger clone sits a single base away. Other DNA sequences within the sample encode an identical CDR3.

Using the deep immunoSEQ assay, multiplex PCR amplified TCR CDR3 regions from genomic DNA. For each cell subset, the extracted genomic DNA was distributed evenly across all wells of several immunoSEQ 96-well plates, and each plate served as one replicate. For sorted subsets, about 200 ng genomic DNA, equal to tens of thousands of T cell genomes, was loaded into each replicate PCR. Purified libraries were quantified with a Qubit 3.0 fluorometer, sized on a Bioanalyzer 2100, and re-quantified with the KAPA Library Quantification kit. Every immunoSEQ 96-well plate was sequenced on a separate single-read 150-cycle Illumina NextSeq 550 flow cell. Regarding the original processing steps: The immunoSEQ output contained only junctional sequences without quality scores, so filtering could not match that applied to full-length reads. To assign V/J genes and CDR3, sequences were annotated using PyIR, a Python wrapper for IgBLAST v1.9, with IMGT germline references. Reads with weak V/J assignments (E-value above 1e-6), missing CDR3, stop codons, out-of-frame junctions, or ambiguous translated residues were removed. V3J clonotypes were defined as sequences sharing the same inferred V gene, J gene, and CDR3 amino acid sequence. Percentage overlap between repertoires was computed as shared unique clonotypes divided by the size of the smaller repertoire. Three approaches were used to assess repertoire richness: RTK rarefaction, the Chao1 estimator, and Recon v2.1 estimates of unobserved clonotypes. For all TCRbeta clonotypes obtained by the gDNA method from several donors, generation probabilities were computed with OLGA. Sourced from immuneACCESS, this table was stored by TCRdb with only in-frame sequences that have V and J called. A share of the clones is absent; for the studies checked, an unresolved V gene accounts for under half, and the remainder has no known explanation. V and J calls and clone size are given by that table; D and trimming were obtained from the DNA. Counted in this sample were around 700,000 clones; 60% to 80% of them appeared once. Of the sample, about 2% is held by the ten largest clones.

Donors were healthy HIV-negative adults with no recently reported acute infections or vaccinations. Every donor was a Caucasian adult residing in Nashville, Tennessee, USA. Magnetic negative selection was used to enrich CD4+ T cells, after which naive cells were positively selected on CD45RA and the negative fraction became the memory subset. Blood was obtained by leukapheresis, after which PBMCs were separated by Ficoll-Histopaque density gradient centrifugation and cryopreserved in liquid nitrogen vapor phase. Analytical flow cytometry was used to check the purity and quantity of every magnetically sorted T cell population. Genomic DNA was isolated from each sorted fraction and quantified by UV absorbance on a Nanodrop 2000c. What the study reported, not specific to this receptor: Sharing across several donors was observed for around 5% of naive CD4, less than 4% of naive CD8, 2% to 2.5% of memory CD4, and around 0.42% of memory CD8 clonotypes. Incomplete sequencing was indicated by rarefaction of sorted-subset datasets, despite the large sequencing depth. Sampling was limited to blood, and TCR repertoires in tissue likely differ from TCR repertoires in blood. Compared with non-shared clonotypes, clonotypes shared by all four sorted-subset donors had higher generation probabilities. Naive subsets generally had larger estimated clonotype richness than memory subsets did. Based on pairwise subsampling, the degree of clonotype sharing among donors was expected to be affected by sequencing depth. Because the study included a small number of donors, the genetic and exposure-history diversity represented was limited.

Sequenced: memory CD4+ T cells sorted from blood. What the cell subset or site label conveys for this sample: CD45RA-negative fraction. This clonotype was sampled from a woman aged 25 to 39 in good health.

The sequence in DNA is TGTGCCAGCAGTGGGACAGGGAATAATCAGCCCCAGCATTTT. This translates into CASSGTGNNQPQHF. The chain joins TRBV6-1 to TRBJ1-5; TRBD1 lines up with 8 middle nucleotides. From V the trimming removes 4 bases and from J it removes 4 bases, while the gene matches leave 3 bases of the junction unaccounted for. Taken from the germline V gene, the CDR1 and CDR2 loops are MNHNS and SASEGT. Including cysteine and phenylalanine, the CDR3 has 14 amino acids. The read is trimmed to its CDR3 DNA, 42 bases read in frame from base 1.